This T cell receptor beta chain was observed in a study of T-cell reconstitution after alpha-beta-depleted transplantation in children (dated by TCRdb to the mid-2010s). Concerning the study at large: The study quantitatively tracked T-cell immune reconstitution after TCRalphabeta/CD19-depleted allogeneic hematopoietic cell transplantation in children using TCR repertoire profiling.

At least ten counts were recorded for this clonotype. Which antigen it targets is not known. No base-level quality is on record; no much larger clone is a single base apart. General study outcomes and caveats: Apparently early alphabetaT-cell count recovery about two months after transplant reportedly relied on only several hundred rapidly expanded clones derived from non-depleted graft cells. In some patients, the high TCRbeta diversity seen at day 60 was put down to recipient T cells and intrathymic progenitors that had survived conditioning. Hyperexpanded clone frequencies declined over subsequent months; after one year, T-cell counts and TCRbeta diversity were mostly attributed to newly produced T cells.

To prepare the library, PCR was applied. Sequenced using an Illumina HiSeq 2500. Molecular barcoding was employed in the preparation of TCR libraries, with unique molecular identifiers being used to normalize TCRbeta repertoire quantification. TCRdb reworked the public reads: Q25 trimming with fastp, MiXCR clone assembly, productive beta chains retained. Each CDR3 protein appears once, grouped with its most common genes and DNA. The sample contains about 460,000 distinct CDR3 sequences, 10% of them found a single time. Of the sample, around 2.2% is held by the ten largest clones. The meaning of the sample's treatment or condition label: allogeneic hematopoietic cell transplantation with graft depleted of TCRalphabeta T cells and CD19 B cells. The children who served as transplant recipients had been given grafts of TCRalphabeta/CD19-depleted allogeneic hematopoietic cells. The CDR3, from cysteine to phenylalanine, totals 13 residues. Just CDR3 DNA is preserved here, 39 bases in frame from base 1. CDR1 and CDR2 are read off the germline V gene (reference sequence) as DFQATT and SNEGSKA. The junction shows trimming of 1 base on V and 10 bases on J, plus 14 bases between the germline ends.

The sequencing used PBMCs, collected before TCRalphabeta/CD19-depleted stem cell transplant. Recombination linked TRBV20-1 to TRBJ1-3, with no reliable assignment of the D segment. The sequence came from a child younger than 10 with inherited bone marrow failure, due to receive a stem cell transplant. The CDR3 amino acid sequence is: CSARGALRRTIYF. At the DNA level, the sequence is TGCAGTGCTAGAGGGGCCTTACGGCGGACCATATATTTT.